This T cell receptor (beta chain) was captured by sequencing in a study of early T cells in non-severe SARS-CoV-2 infection. In the study overall: RNA in bulk from unsorted whole blood was sequenced, and chains were unpaired. Study-level points and caveats: Matching results from VDJdb favored anti-spike CD8 responses, leaving private and CD4 specificities undetected.

Trimming took 1 base from V and 5 from J; bases not matched to a gene: 4. CDR3 length: 15 amino acids. From germline, CDR1 is SGHVS and CDR2 FNYEAQ. This clonotype has only a few counts. The target antigen is unknown. The library protocol tagged individual cDNA molecules with unique molecular identifiers. TCRdb reanalysed the 5' RACE reads using MiXCR and keeps one entry per CDR3 protein. The table includes around 60,000 distinct CDR3 sequences, about 12% detected once. Sample: whole blood. This TCR derives from an adult who was a healthcare worker with PCR-confirmed SARS-CoV-2 infection or an uninfected control (not recorded which). The V call is TRBV7-6, the J call TRBJ2-1; 8 bases agree with TRBD2. The chain's CDR3 is CASSLVGGDHNEQFF. The DNA of the CDR3 is TGTGCCAGCAGCTTAGTCGGGGGGGACCACAATGAGCAGTTCTTC.